A single sample is the source of the 23 T cell receptor beta chains below, sequenced in a study of chemoradiotherapy in HPV16-positive cancers. Profiled with immunoSEQ multiplex PCR; TCRdb holds only in-frame clones, not every one. The data show over 1,500 clones, 75% to 80% seen once. Sample: tumor tissue, taken from a patient who underwent chemoradiotherapy. Every receptor here comes from a human donor with HPV-associated anogenital cancer.

This clone turned up a few times. The chain uses TRBV2 and TRBJ2-5; D may be TRBD1 (5 bases). The DNA matches TRBJ2-7 better at its end, which makes the J call doubtful. Looked up from germline, CDR1 is SNHLY and CDR2 is FYNNEI. This CDR3 spans 13 amino acids. The chain's CDR3 is CASSDDSSYEQYF. The CDR3 DNA follows: TGTGCCAGCAGTGACGACAGCTCCTACGAGCAGTACTTC.

This rearrangement joins TRBV28 to TRBJ1-2; D is possibly TRBD1 (6 bases). The V gene's germline CDR1 is MDHEN and CDR2 SYDVKM. Trimming cost V 4 bases and J 7 bases, with 16 bases left between them. The CDR3 loop spans 14 amino acids. Written as DNA, the CDR3 is TGTGCCAGCAGTTGGGGACACCTCGAAGGTGGCTACACCTTC. Residues: CASSWGHLEGGYTF.

The rearrangement links TRBV5-1 to TRBJ1-2; D may be TRBD1 (6 bases). The CDR3 has 15 residues. Trimming took off 2 bases at V and 1 base at J, with 12 bases between the two ends. Germline V gene data show CDR1 as SGHRS and CDR2 as YFSETQ. CDR3: CASSFSPQGNYGYTF. The CDR3 coding sequence is TGCGCCAGCAGCTTCTCTCCACAGGGTAACTATGGCTACACCTTC.

This rearrangement joins TRBV5-1 to TRBJ2-5; 11 bases align to TRBD1. The CDR3 loop spans 16 amino acids. Germline lookup yields CDR1 SGHRS and CDR2 YFSETQ. After removal of 4 bases from V and 4 bases from J, the junction contained 9 bases not matched to a gene. CDR3 loop: CASSQQPGQGGETQYF. Written as DNA, the CDR3 is TGCGCCAGCAGCCAACAACCGGGACAGGGGGGAGAGACCCAGTACTTC.

The V call is TRBV19, the J call TRBJ1-5; D is uncertain. This CDR3 has 15 residues. Per germline, CDR1 LNHDA and CDR2 SQIVND (reference sequence). The V end lost 1 base, the J end lost 1 base, and 8 bases lay between the germline ends. For the CDR3, the DNA is TGTGCCAGTAGTATAGGGAGTGGGAGCAATCAGCCCCAGCATTTT. This sequence encodes CASSIGSGSNQPQHF.

The chain couples TRBV14 to TRBJ2-7; D gene ambiguous. This CDR3 has 13 amino acids. Germline lookup yields CDR1 SGHDN and CDR2 FVKESK. The V end lost 0 bases, the J end lost 8 bases, and 11 bases lay between the germline ends. The CDR3 DNA follows: TGTGCCAGCAGCCAAGATTTCACAAGTAAGCAGTACTTC. It encodes CASSQDFTSKQYF.

This clone was observed once. The chain employs TRBV10-3 and TRBJ2-1; possibly TRBD1 for D (6 bases). The CDR3 contains 15 residues. In germline, CDR1 is ENHRY, CDR2 SYGVKD. V lost 6 bases, J lost 0 bases, and 12 bases lay in between. The CDR3 sequence is CAIRQGASSYNEQFF. CDR3 sequence (DNA): TGTGCCATCAGACAGGGAGCGAGCTCCTACAATGAGCAGTTCTTC.

The rearrangement uses TRBV9 and TRBJ1-1; perhaps TRBD1 as D (5 bases). From germline, CDR1 is SGDLS and CDR2 YYNGEE. V lost 4 bases and J lost 1, with 14 bases in between. The CDR3 sequence is 15 residues long. The CDR3: CASSPLWGGNTEAFF. The CDR3 bases are TGTGCCAGCAGCCCTCTGTGGGGGGGGAACACTGAAGCTTTCTTT.

This clone was observed a few times. The chain joins TRBV29-1 to TRBJ1-5; D remains unclear. V was pared by 4 bases and J by 3 bases, with 7 bases between. Germline values: CDR1 SQVTM, CDR2 ANQGSEA. CDR3 length: 12 residues. This CDR3 reads CSVGGANQPQHF. CDR3 sequence (DNA): TGCAGCGTTGGAGGTGCCAATCAGCCCCAGCATTTT.

The chain links TRBV28 to TRBJ1-1, with TRBD1 identical over 7 bases. V trimming: 8 bases; J trimming: 4 bases; junction bases outside the gene matches: 10. Germline loops: CDR1 MDHEN, CDR2 SYDVKM. The CDR3 extends over 14 amino acids. The CDR3 DNA reads as TGTGCCAGCCGTAAGAAGACAGGGAGCACTGAAGCTTTCTTT. Translated: CASRKKTGSTEAFF. The entire variable domain, with the rest obtained from reference TRBV28 and TRBJ1-1, is as follows: DVKVTQSSRYLVKRTGEKVFLECVQDMDHENMFWYRQDPGLGLRLIYFSYDVKMKEKGDIPEGYSVSREKKERFSLILESASTNQTSMYLCASRKKTGSTEAFFGQGTRLTVV.

The rearrangement uses TRBV6-6 and TRBJ1-2, with D possibly being TRBD1 (6 bases). Germline V gene sequence: CDR1 MNHNY, CDR2 SVGAGI (reference sequence). Trimming took off 8 bases at V and 3 bases at J, with 19 bases between the two ends. The CDR3 sequence is 15 residues long. Here the CDR3 reads CASRPGGGEDYGYTF. CDR3 sequence (DNA): TGTGCCAGCCGCCCTGGGGGCGGTGAGGACTATGGCTACACCTTC.

The CDR3 sequence is CASSESSSGTGNYGYTF. The CDR3 bases are TGTGCCAGCAGCGAATCATCTTCCGGGACAGGGAACTATGGCTACACCTTC. The chain carries TRBV9 and TRBJ1-2, with TRBD1 identical over 9 bases. Germline trimming cut 3 bases from V and 2 bases from J; bases unmatched to any gene: 11. The CDR3 has 17 residues. Germline V gene data show CDR1 as SGDLS and CDR2 as YYNGEE.

V usage is TRBV7-8 and J usage is TRBJ1-4; weak D call: TRBD1 (6 bases). The germline CDR1 and CDR2 sequences are SGHVS and FQNEAQ. There are 17 residues in the CDR3. Trimming removed 1 base from V and 3 bases from J, with 15 bases in between. The CDR3 is CASSLVGGGLPNEKLFF. For the CDR3, the DNA is TGTGCCAGCAGCTTAGTAGGGGGGGGATTGCCTAATGAAAAACTGTTTTTT.

This clone came up once. The chain carries TRBV10-3 and TRBJ2-5; TRBD1 matches 7 bases. In germline, CDR1 is ENHRY, CDR2 SYGVKD. The CDR3 has 15 amino acids. J was trimmed by 2 bases and V by 2 bases; bases with no gene match: 5. The CDR3 nucleotides are TGTGCCATCAGTGAGCCGGGACAGAGTCAAGAGACCCAGTACTTC. It translates to CAISEPGQSQETQYF.

The V call is TRBV5-5, the J call TRBJ1-5; no clear D. The V end was cut by 1 base, the J end by 3 bases, with 8 bases between. The CDR3 sequence is 14 residues long. Germline CDR1 and CDR2: SGHKS and YYEKEE (reference sequence). The CDR3 nucleotides are TGTGCCAGCAGCTTGTATCGGTCCAATCAGCCCCAGCATTTT. Translation gives CASSLYRSNQPQHF.

The chain has TRBV4-2 and TRBJ2-3, with TRBD2 matching 9 bases. There are 18 residues in the CDR3. J was trimmed by 0 bases and V by 0 bases; bases with no gene match: 7. From germline, CDR1 is LGHNA and CDR2 YNFKEQ. CDR3 nucleotide sequence: TGTGCCAGCAGCCAAGATGTCGAGCGGGAGGCCAGCACAGATACGCAGTATTTT. Its translation is CASSQDVEREASTDTQYF.

The rearrangement links TRBV28 to TRBJ1-3; TRBD1 matches 9 bases. Germline trimming cut 0 bases from V and 0 bases from J; bases unmatched to any gene: 0. The CDR3 spans 16 residues. CDR1 and CDR2 from the germline V gene are MDHEN and SYDVKM. The chain's CDR3 is CASSLWGQGSGNTIYF. CDR3 in DNA: TGTGCCAGCAGTTTATGGGGACAGGGCTCTGGAAACACCATATATTTT.

This chain's CDR3 is CASSLGGISNQPQHF. CDR3 bases: TGTGCCAGCAGCTTGGGCGGGATTAGCAATCAGCCCCAGCATTTT. The chain employs TRBV5-4 and TRBJ1-5, with D unclear. V gave up 0 bases and J gave up 0 bases, with 7 bases separating them. This CDR3 is built from 15 residues. CDR1 is SGHNT, CDR2 YYREEE, per germline (reference sequence).

The V and J genes are TRBV7-2 and TRBJ2-2; D remains ambiguous. From germline, CDR1 is SGHTA and CDR2 FQGNSA. V was trimmed by 2 bases and J by 0 bases, leaving 10 bases between them. The CDR3 length is 16 residues. In DNA, the CDR3 is TGTGCCAGCAGCTTAAACCCTCCACCGAACACCGGGGAGCTGTTTTTT. Its translation: CASSLNPPPNTGELFF.

The rearrangement joins TRBV6-5 to TRBJ1-6; tentatively, D is TRBD1 (5 bases). CDR1 is MNHEY, CDR2 SVGAGI, per germline. The CDR3 spans 15 residues. V lost 5 bases to trimming and J lost 7 bases, with 15 bases between them. CDR3 coding DNA: TGTGCCAGCAGTGTGTCGGGGGGAGGGAATTCACCCCTCCACTTT. This codes for CASSVSGGGNSPLHF.

The chain uses TRBV11-3 and TRBJ2-1; TRBD2 aligns across 7 bases. Germline V gives CDR1 SGHNT, CDR2 YENEEA. The CDR3 sequence is 16 residues long. J was trimmed by 0 bases and V by 1 base; bases with no gene match: 3. For the CDR3, the DNA is TGTGCCAGCAGCTTAGCCGGCGGGGGCTCCTACAATGAGCAGTTCTTC. It is translated as CASSLAGGGSYNEQFF. Based on the CDR3 plus reference TRBV11-3 and TRBJ2-1, the full variable domain is EAGVVQSPRYKIIEKKQPVAFWCNPISGHNTLYWYLQNLGQGPELLIRYENEEAVDDSQLPKDRFSAERLKGVDSTLKIQPAELGDSAVYLCASSLAGGGSYNEQFFGPGTRLTVL.

The CDR3 region is CSVADDSNQPQHF. The CDR3 DNA reads as TGCAGCGTGGCGGACGATAGCAATCAGCCCCAGCATTTT. The chain employs TRBV29-1 and TRBJ1-5; D remains ambiguous. Germline V gene data show CDR1 as SQVTM and CDR2 as ANQGSEA. CDR3 length: 13 amino acids. Trimming pared 6 bases from V and 0 bases from J, leaving 9 bases between. The full variable domain, rest sourced from reference TRBV29-1 and TRBJ1-5, is SAVISQKPSRDICQRGTSLTIQCQVDSQVTMMFWYRQQPGQSLTLIATANQGSEATYESGFVIDKFPISRPNLTFSTLTVSNMSPEDSSIYLCSVADDSNQPQHFGDGTRLSIL.

The V gene is TRBV6-1, the J gene TRBJ1-5, with 7 bases lining up with TRBD1. CDR3 length: 15 amino acids. V was pared by 7 bases and J by 3 bases, with 9 bases of the junction left unmatched. Germline values: CDR1 MNHNS, CDR2 SASEGT. The CDR3 DNA follows: TGTGCCAGCACCTTAGACAGGGTATACAATCAGCCCCAGCATTTT. The encoded protein is CASTLDRVYNQPQHF.